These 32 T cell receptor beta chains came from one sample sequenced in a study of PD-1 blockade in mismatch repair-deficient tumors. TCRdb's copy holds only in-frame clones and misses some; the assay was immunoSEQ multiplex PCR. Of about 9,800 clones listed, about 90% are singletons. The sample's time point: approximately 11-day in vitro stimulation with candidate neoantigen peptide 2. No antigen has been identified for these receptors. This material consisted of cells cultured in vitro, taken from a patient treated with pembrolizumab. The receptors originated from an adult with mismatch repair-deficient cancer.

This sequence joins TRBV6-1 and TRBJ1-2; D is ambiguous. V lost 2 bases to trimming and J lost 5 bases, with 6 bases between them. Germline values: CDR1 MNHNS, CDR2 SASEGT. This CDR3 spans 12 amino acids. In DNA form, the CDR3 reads TGTGCCAGCAGTGAAAATGAATATGGCTACACCTTC. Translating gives CASSENEYGYTF.

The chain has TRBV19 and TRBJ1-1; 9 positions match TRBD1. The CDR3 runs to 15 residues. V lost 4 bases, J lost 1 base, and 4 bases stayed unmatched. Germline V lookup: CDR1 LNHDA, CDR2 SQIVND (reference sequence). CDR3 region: CASSRPGQGNTEAFF. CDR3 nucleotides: TGTGCCAGTAGTAGACCGGGACAGGGGAACACTGAAGCTTTCTTT.

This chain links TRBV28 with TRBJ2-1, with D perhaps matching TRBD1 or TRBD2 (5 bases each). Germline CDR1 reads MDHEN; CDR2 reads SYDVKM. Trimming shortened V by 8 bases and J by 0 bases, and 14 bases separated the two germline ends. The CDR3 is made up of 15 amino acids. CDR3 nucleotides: TGTGCCAGCGTGAGGGCAGGGAGCTCCTACAATGAGCAGTTCTTC. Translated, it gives CASVRAGSSYNEQFF.

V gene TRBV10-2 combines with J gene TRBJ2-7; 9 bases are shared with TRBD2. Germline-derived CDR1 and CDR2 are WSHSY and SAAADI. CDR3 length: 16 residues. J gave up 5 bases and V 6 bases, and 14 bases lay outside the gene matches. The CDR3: CASRDVGTSSHHEQYF. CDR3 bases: TGCGCCAGCAGGGATGTTGGGACTAGCAGTCATCACGAGCAGTACTTC.

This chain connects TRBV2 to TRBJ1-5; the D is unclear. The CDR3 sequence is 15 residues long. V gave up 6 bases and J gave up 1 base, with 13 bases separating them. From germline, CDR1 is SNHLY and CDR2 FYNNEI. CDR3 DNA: TGTGCCAGCAGCCACGGTGAGATAAGCAATCAGCCCCAGCATTTT. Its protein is CASSHGEISNQPQHF. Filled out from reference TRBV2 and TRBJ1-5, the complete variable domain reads EPEVTQTPSHQVTQMGQEVILRCVPISNHLYFYWYRQILGQKVEFLVSFYNNEISEKSEIFDDQFSVERPDGSNFTLKIRSTKLEDSAMYFCASSHGEISNQPQHFGDGTRLSIL.

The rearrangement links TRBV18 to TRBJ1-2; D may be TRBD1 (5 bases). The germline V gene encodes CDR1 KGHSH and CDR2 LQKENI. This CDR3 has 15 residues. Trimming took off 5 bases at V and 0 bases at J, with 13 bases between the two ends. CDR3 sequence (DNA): TGTGCCAGCTCATCAAGACAGATCGCTAACTATGGCTACACCTTC. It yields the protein CASSSRQIANYGYTF.

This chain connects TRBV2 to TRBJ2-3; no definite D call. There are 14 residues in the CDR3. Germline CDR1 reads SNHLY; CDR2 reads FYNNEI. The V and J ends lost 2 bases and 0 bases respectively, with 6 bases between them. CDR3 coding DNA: TGTGCCAGCAGTGAAATTGCCAGCACAGATACGCAGTATTTT. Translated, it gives CASSEIASTDTQYF.

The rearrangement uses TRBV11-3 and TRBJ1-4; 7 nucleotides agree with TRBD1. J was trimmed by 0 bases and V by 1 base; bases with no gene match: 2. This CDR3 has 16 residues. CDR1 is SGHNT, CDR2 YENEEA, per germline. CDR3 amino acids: CASSLGGQPTNEKLFF. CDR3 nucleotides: TGTGCCAGCAGCTTAGGGGGACAGCCAACTAATGAAAAACTGTTTTTT.

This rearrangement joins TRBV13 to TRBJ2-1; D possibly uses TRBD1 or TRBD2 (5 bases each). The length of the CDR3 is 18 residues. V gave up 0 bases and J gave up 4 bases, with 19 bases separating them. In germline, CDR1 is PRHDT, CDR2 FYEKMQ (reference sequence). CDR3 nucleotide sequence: TGTGCCAGCAGCTTAGGCGGGTATAGGGACCCCGATTACAATGAGCAGTTCTTC. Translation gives CASSLGGYRDPDYNEQFF.

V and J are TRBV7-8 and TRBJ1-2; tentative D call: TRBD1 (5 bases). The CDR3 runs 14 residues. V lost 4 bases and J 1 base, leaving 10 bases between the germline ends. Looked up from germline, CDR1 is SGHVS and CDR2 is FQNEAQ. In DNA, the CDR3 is TGTGCCAGCAGCTGGGGCGGATTTAACTATGGCTACACCTTC. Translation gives CASSWGGFNYGYTF.

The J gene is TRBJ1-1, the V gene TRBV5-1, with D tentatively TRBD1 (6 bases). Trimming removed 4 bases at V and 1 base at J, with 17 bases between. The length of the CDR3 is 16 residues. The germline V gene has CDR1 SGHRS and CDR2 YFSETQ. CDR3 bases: TGCGCCAGCAGCCCACAGGCAGGGGATACGAACACTGAAGCTTTCTTT. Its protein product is CASSPQAGDTNTEAFF.

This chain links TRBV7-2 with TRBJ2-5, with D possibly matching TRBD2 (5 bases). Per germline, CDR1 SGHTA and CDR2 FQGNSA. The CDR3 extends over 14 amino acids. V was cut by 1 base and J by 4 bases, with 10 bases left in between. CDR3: CASSLVLGGETQYF. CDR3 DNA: TGTGCCAGCAGCTTAGTTTTAGGAGGAGAGACCCAGTACTTC. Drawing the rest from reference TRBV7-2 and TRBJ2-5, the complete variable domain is GAGVSQSPSNKVTEKGKDVELRCDPISGHTALYWYRQSLGQGLEFLIYFQGNSAPDKSGLPSDRFSAERTGGSVSTLTIQRTQQEDSAVYLCASSLVLGGETQYFGPGTRLLVL.

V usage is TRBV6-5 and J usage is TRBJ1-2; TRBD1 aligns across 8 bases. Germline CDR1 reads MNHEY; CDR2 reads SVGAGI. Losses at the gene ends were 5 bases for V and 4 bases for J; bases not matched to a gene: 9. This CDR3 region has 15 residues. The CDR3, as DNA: TGTGCCAGCAGTACGACAGGGGCTTGGGGCTATGGCTACACCTTC. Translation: CASSTTGAWGYGYTF.

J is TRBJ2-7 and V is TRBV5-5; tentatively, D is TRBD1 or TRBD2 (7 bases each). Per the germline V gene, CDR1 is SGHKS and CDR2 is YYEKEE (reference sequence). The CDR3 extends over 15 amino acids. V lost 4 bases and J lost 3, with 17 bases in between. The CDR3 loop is CASSPTRGGFYEQYF. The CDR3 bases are TGTGCCAGCAGCCCAACCAGGGGGGGATTCTACGAGCAGTACTTC.

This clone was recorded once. The CDR3 coding sequence is TGTGCCAGCAGTTACTCGGTGCGTGGCGGGAGTTTAGAGCAGTACTTC. Its protein is CASSYSVRGGSLEQYF. The chain recombines TRBV6-5 with TRBJ2-7, with 7 bases identical to TRBD2. V lost 0 bases and J lost 7; bases outside the gene matches: 12. CDR3 length: 16 amino acids. Germline CDR1 MNHEY, CDR2 SVGAGI.

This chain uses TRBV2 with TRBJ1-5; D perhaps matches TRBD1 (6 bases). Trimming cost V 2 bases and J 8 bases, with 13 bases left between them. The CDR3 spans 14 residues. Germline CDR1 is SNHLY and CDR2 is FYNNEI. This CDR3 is CASSEPAGVEPQHF. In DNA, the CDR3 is TGTGCCAGCAGTGAACCGGCAGGGGTTGAGCCCCAGCATTTT.

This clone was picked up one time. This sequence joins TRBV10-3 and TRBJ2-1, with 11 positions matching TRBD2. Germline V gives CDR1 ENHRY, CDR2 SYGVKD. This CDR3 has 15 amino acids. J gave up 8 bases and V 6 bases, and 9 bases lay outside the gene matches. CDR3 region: CAIRTSGTQGDEQFF. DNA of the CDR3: TGTGCCATCAGGACTAGCGGGACCCAGGGGGATGAGCAGTTCTTC.

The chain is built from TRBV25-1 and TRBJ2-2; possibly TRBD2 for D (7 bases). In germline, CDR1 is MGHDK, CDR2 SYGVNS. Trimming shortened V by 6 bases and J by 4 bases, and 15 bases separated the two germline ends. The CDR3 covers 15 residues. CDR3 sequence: CASSPPGEGTGELFF. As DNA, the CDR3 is TGTGCCAGCAGCCCTCCAGGGGAGGGCACCGGGGAGCTGTTTTTT.

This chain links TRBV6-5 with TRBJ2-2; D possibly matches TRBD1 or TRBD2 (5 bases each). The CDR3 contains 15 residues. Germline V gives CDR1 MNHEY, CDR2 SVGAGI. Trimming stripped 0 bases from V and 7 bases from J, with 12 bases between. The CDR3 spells CASSYSSEGNGELFF. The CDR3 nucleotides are TGTGCCAGCAGTTACTCGAGTGAGGGGAACGGGGAGCTGTTTTTT.

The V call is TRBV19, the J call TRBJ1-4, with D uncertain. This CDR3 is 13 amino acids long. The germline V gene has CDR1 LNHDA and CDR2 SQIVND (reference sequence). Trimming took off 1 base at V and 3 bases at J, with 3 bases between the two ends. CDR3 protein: CASSIGANEKLFF. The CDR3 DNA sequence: TGTGCCAGTAGTATAGGGGCTAATGAAAAACTGTTTTTT.

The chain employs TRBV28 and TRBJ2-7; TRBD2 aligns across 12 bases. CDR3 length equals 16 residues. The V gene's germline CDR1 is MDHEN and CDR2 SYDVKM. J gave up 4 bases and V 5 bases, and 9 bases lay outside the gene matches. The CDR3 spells CASSPQGLAGLYEQYF. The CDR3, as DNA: TGTGCCAGCAGTCCGCAAGGACTAGCGGGATTGTACGAGCAGTACTTC.

Written as DNA, the CDR3 is TGTGCCAGCAGCTCTAACTTAGCGGGAGGCTCCTACAATGAGCAGTTCTTC. This codes for CASSSNLAGGSYNEQFF. The chain has TRBV13 and TRBJ2-1; TRBD2 agrees at 10 bases. There are 17 residues in the CDR3. The V segment lost 4 bases and the J segment 0 bases; nucleotides outside the gene matches: 6. CDR1 and CDR2 (germline): PRHDT, FYEKMQ (reference sequence).

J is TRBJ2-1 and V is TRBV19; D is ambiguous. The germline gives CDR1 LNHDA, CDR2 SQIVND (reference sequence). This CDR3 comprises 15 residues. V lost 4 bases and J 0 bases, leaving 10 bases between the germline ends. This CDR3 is CASSRGRSSYNEQFF. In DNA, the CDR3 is TGTGCCAGTAGTAGGGGTAGGAGCTCCTACAATGAGCAGTTCTTC.

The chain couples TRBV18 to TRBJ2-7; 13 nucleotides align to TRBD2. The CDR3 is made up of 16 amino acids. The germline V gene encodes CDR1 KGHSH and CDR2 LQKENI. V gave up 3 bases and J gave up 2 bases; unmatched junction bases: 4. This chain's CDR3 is CASSPVGLAGTYEQYF. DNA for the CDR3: TGTGCCAGCTCACCCGTGGGACTAGCGGGAACCTACGAGCAGTACTTC.

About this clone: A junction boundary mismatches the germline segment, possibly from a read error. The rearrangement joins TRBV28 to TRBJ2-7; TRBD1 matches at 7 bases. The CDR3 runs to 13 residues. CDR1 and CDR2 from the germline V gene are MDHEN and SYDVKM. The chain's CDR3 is CASSRADGQVQHF. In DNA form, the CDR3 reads TGTGCCAGCAGTCGCGCCGATGGACAGGTTCAGCACTTC.

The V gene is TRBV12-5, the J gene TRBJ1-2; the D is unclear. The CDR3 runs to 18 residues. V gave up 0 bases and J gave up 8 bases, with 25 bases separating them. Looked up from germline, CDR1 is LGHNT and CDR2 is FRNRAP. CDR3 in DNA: TGTGCTAGTGGTTTGGTAAATGAGTGGGGATTCCTGATGGGCGGCTACACCTTC. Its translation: CASGLVNEWGFLMGGYTF.

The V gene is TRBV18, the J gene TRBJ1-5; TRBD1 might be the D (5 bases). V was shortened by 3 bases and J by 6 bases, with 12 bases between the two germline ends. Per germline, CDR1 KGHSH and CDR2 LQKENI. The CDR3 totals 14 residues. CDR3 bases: TGTGCCAGCTCACCTGCGGGGGGAACTCAGCCCCAGCATTTT. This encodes CASSPAGGTQPQHF. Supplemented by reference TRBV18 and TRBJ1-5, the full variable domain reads NAGVMQNPRHLVRRRGQEARLRCSPMKGHSHVYWYRQLPEEGLKFMVYLQKENIIDESGMPKERFSAEFPKEGPSILRIQQVVRGDSAAYFCASSPAGGTQPQHFGDGTRLSIL.

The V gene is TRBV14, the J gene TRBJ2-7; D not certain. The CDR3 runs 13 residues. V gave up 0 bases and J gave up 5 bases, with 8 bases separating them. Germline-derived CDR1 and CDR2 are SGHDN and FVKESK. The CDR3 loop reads CASSQDPSDEQYF. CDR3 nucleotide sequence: TGTGCCAGCAGCCAAGACCCTAGTGACGAGCAGTACTTC.

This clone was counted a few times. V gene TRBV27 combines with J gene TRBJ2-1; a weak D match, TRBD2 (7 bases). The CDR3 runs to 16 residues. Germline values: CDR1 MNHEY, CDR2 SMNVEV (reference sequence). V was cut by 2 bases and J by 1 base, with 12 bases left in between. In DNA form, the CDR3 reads TGTGCCAGCAGTTTAATCGGGGGGCGATCCTACAATGAGCAGTTCTTC. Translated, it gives CASSLIGGRSYNEQFF.

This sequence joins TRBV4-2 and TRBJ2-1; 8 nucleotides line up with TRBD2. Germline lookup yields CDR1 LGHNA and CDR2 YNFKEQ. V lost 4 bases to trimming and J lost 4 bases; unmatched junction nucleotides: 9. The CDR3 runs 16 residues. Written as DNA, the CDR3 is TGTGCCAGCAGCCCCGATAGCGGGGCAGCGTACAATGAGCAGTTCTTC. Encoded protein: CASSPDSGAAYNEQFF.

The CDR3 protein is CASRLEAGTSSYNEQFF. CDR3 bases: TGTGCCAGCAGGTTGGAGGCCGGGACTTCCTCCTACAATGAGCAGTTCTTC. V gene TRBV7-8 combines with J gene TRBJ2-1; possible D gene TRBD2, 6 bases. Germline V gene data show CDR1 as SGHVS and CDR2 as FQNEAQ. This CDR3 is 17 amino acids long. Trimming pared 6 bases from V and 0 bases from J, leaving 18 bases between.

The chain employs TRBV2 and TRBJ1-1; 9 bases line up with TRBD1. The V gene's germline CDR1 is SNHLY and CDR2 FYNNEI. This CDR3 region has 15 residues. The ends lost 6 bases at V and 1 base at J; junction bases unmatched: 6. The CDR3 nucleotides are TGTGCCAGCAGATACAGGGGGCTCAGGAACACTGAAGCTTTCTTT. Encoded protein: CASRYRGLRNTEAFF. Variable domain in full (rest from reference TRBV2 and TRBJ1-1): EPEVTQTPSHQVTQMGQEVILRCVPISNHLYFYWYRQILGQKVEFLVSFYNNEISEKSEIFDDQFSVERPDGSNFTLKIRSTKLEDSAMYFCASRYRGLRNTEAFFGQGTRLTVV.